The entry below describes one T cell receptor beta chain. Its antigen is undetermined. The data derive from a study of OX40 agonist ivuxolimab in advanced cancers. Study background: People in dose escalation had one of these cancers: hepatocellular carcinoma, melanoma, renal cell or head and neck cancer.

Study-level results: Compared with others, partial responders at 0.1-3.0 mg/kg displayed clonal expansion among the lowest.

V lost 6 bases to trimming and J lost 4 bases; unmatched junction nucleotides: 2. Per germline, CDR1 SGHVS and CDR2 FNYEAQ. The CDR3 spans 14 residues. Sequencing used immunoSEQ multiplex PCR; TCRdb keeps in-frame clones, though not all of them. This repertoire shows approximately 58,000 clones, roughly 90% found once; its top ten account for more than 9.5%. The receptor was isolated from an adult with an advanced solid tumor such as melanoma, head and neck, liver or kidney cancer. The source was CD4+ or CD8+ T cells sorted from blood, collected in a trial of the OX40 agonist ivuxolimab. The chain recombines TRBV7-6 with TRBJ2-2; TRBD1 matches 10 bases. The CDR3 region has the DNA TGTGCCAGCAGTCGGACAGGGGGCACCGGGGAGCTGTTTTTT. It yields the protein CASSRTGGTGELFF.